Listed here are 25 T cell receptor beta chains from one sample, sequenced in a study of shared clonotypes between healthy human individuals. The protocol was immunoSEQ multiplex PCR, while the TCRdb copy is restricted to in-frame clones and leaves out a portion. This sample has millions of clones; around 90% occur once, and the top ten carry over 0.12%. The sequenced sample was naive CD4+ T cells sorted from blood. Documented subset: CD45RA+ positively selected. The receptors were gathered from a man aged 18 to 30 in good health.

In the case of this clone: At the DNA level, this CDR3 is encoded by other sequences in the same sample as well. V is TRBV6-5 and J is TRBJ2-7; D tentatively reads TRBD1 or TRBD2 (5 bases each). V lost 6 bases and J 1 base, leaving 16 bases between the germline ends. The CDR3 has 15 residues. Germline loops: CDR1 MNHEY, CDR2 SVGAGI. CDR3 sequence (DNA): TGTGCCAGCAGGCCCTACCGGGACGGATCCTACGAGCAGTACTTC. Its translation: CASRPYRDGSYEQYF.

The chain combines TRBV6-5 with TRBJ2-7, with TRBD1 identical over 10 bases. The CDR3 covers 15 residues. Trimming cost V 6 bases and J 1 base; bases outside gene matches: 6. Germline V lookup: CDR1 MNHEY, CDR2 SVGAGI. CDR3 sequence (DNA): TGTGCCAGCAGCTTAGGACAGGGGGGGTCCTACGAGCAGTACTTC. Protein sequence: CASSLGQGGSYEQYF.

In this sample, this clone turned up once. The rearrangement uses TRBV2 and TRBJ1-6; D is possibly TRBD1 (5 bases). This CDR3 has 13 amino acids. The V end was cut by 4 bases, the J end by 15 bases, with 16 bases between. Germline loops: CDR1 SNHLY, CDR2 FYNNEI. CDR3 DNA: TGTGCCAGCAGTGGGGGCAGCCTTTTATTCCTCCACTTT. It yields the protein CASSGGSLLFLHF.

The CDR3 region is CASSLMGTRRYNEQFF. The CDR3 bases are TGTGCCAGCAGTTTAATGGGGACTAGGAGATACAATGAGCAGTTCTTC. This chain links TRBV28 with TRBJ2-1; TRBD2 agrees at 8 bases. Germline V CDR1 and CDR2: MDHEN, SYDVKM. After removal of 2 bases from V and 4 bases from J, the junction contained 7 bases not matched to a gene. The CDR3 is made up of 16 amino acids.

Note on this clone: Other DNA sequences within the sample encode an identical CDR3. The chain employs TRBV11-2 and TRBJ1-3; D is ambiguous. Germline V lookup: CDR1 SGHAT, CDR2 FQNNGV. This CDR3 has 14 amino acids. Trimming pared 1 base from V and 0 bases from J, leaving 4 bases between. In DNA, the CDR3 is TGTGCCAGCAGCTTAGGGGTCTCTGGAAACACCATATATTTT. This encodes CASSLGVSGNTIYF. The complete variable domain, with remaining parts taken from reference TRBV11-2 and TRBJ1-3, reads EAGVAQSPRYKIIEKRQSVAFWCNPISGHATLYWYQQILGQGPKLLIQFQNNGVVDDSQLPKDRFSAERLKGVDSTLKIQPAKLEDSAVYLCASSLGVSGNTIYFGEGSWLTVV.

The chain employs TRBV20-1 and TRBJ1-2; D gene unclear. Germline V CDR1 and CDR2: DFQATT, SNEGSKA (reference sequence). This CDR3 comprises 11 residues. V lost 3 bases, J lost 2 bases, and 4 bases lay in between. The CDR3 region is CSASRNYGYTF. CDR3 sequence (DNA): TGCAGTGCTAGTAGGAACTATGGCTACACCTTC.

The genes are TRBV4-3 and TRBJ1-4; tentative D call: TRBD1 (5 bases). The CDR3 is 14 residues long. Trimming cost V 1 base and J 5 bases, with 8 bases left between them. The V gene's germline CDR1 is LGHNA and CDR2 YSLEER. The CDR3, as DNA: TGCGCCAGCAGCCAAGGACAGCAGAATGAAAAACTGTTTTTT. Amino acid sequence: CASSQGQQNEKLFF.

The chain links TRBV5-4 to TRBJ1-1, with 7 bases matching TRBD1. Trimming removed 4 bases from V and 2 bases from J; junction bases left unmatched: 5. Per the germline V gene, CDR1 is SGHNT and CDR2 is YYREEE (reference sequence). This CDR3 has 14 amino acids. In DNA, the CDR3 is TGTGCCAGCAGCATACCAGGGGGTAACACTGAAGCTTTCTTT. This translates into CASSIPGGNTEAFF.

This clone was picked up a small number of times. The chain is built from TRBV9 and TRBJ2-2; D gene ambiguous. The CDR3 runs 15 residues. CDR1 is SGDLS and CDR2 is YYNGEE in the germline V gene. V shed 2 bases and J shed 0 bases, with 8 bases lying between them. The CDR3, as DNA: TGTGCCAGCAGCGTGCAGGACGCGAACACCGGGGAGCTGTTTTTT. The encoded protein is CASSVQDANTGELFF.

The chain links TRBV18 to TRBJ1-1; 8 nucleotides agree with TRBD1. Germline V CDR1 and CDR2: KGHSH, LQKENI. J gave up 0 bases and V 2 bases, and 2 bases lay outside the gene matches. CDR3 length: 15 residues. The CDR3 loop is CASSPKTGVNTEAFF. CDR3 DNA sequence: TGTGCCAGCTCACCAAAGACAGGGGTGAACACTGAAGCTTTCTTT.

The CDR3 DNA sequence: TGTGCCAGCGGTTCGGCTAGCGGCCAAAGGGCAAACACCGGGGAGCTGTTTTTT. It specifies CASGSASGQRANTGELFF. J is TRBJ2-2 and V is TRBV25-1, with 7 positions matching TRBD2. Trimming cost V 8 bases and J 2 bases; bases outside gene matches: 17. CDR3 length equals 18 residues. Per the germline V gene, CDR1 is MGHDK and CDR2 is SYGVNS.

The rearrangement joins TRBV7-8 to TRBJ2-5; D is undetermined. Trimming stripped 0 bases from V and 2 bases from J, with 4 bases between. Germline CDR1 and CDR2: SGHVS and FQNEAQ. The CDR3 runs 13 residues. The CDR3 coding sequence is TGTGCCAGCAGCTTAGCCCATCAAGAGACCCAGTACTTC. Translated: CASSLAHQETQYF. Together with reference TRBV7-8 and TRBJ2-5, the CDR3 gives the full variable domain: GAGVSQSPRYKVAKRGQDVALRCDPISGHVSLFWYQQALGQGPEFLTYFQNEAQLDKSGLPSDRFFAERPEGSVSTLKIQRTQQEDSAVYLCASSLAHQETQYFGPGTRLLVL.

The rearrangement links TRBV4-3 to TRBJ2-1, with 7 positions matching TRBD2. The germline V gene has CDR1 LGHNA and CDR2 YSLEER. Unmatched junction bases numbered 9, after V lost 1 base and J lost 0 bases. This CDR3 is built from 18 residues. CDR3 coding DNA: TGCGCCAGCAGCCAAGGAATCTCTAGCGGTAGCTCCTACAATGAGCAGTTCTTC. Encoded protein: CASSQGISSGSSYNEQFF.

The chain links TRBV29-1 to TRBJ2-2, with D possibly being TRBD2 (6 bases). The CDR3 sequence is 14 residues long. The germline V and J ends were trimmed by 4 bases and 5 bases, with 14 bases remaining between them. From germline, CDR1 is SQVTM and CDR2 ANQGSEA. In DNA form, the CDR3 reads TGCAGCGTTGTAGGGGACTCCCGAACCGGGGAGCTGTTTTTT. Amino acids: CSVVGDSRTGELFF.

The chain recombines TRBV30 with TRBJ2-7; 8 bases agree with TRBD1. The junction had 5 bases not matched to a gene; V was cut back by 4 bases and J by 3 bases. CDR1 is GTSNPN and CDR2 is SVGIG in the germline V gene (reference sequence). The CDR3 runs to 13 residues. As DNA, the CDR3 is TGTGCCTGGACCCGACAGGGGATCTACGAGCAGTACTTC. Encoded protein: CAWTRQGIYEQYF.

The CDR3 spells CASSIEWGGKNTGELFF. In DNA, the CDR3 is TGTGCCAGTAGTATAGAATGGGGCGGGAAAAACACCGGGGAGCTGTTTTTT. The chain links TRBV19 to TRBJ2-2; tentatively, D is TRBD2 (6 bases). The CDR3 is made up of 17 amino acids. V shed 0 bases and J shed 2 bases, with 13 bases lying between them. The V gene's germline CDR1 is LNHDA and CDR2 SQIVND (reference sequence).

J is TRBJ2-2 and V is TRBV7-3, with D perhaps matching TRBD1 (6 bases). The germline V and J ends were trimmed by 6 bases and 2 bases, with 13 bases remaining between them. The CDR3 has 15 amino acids. Germline V gives CDR1 SGHTA, CDR2 FQGTGA. The CDR3 sequence is CASRVTGFNTGELFF. In DNA, the CDR3 is TGTGCCAGCAGAGTTACAGGGTTTAACACCGGGGAGCTGTTTTTT.

The chain joins TRBV2 to TRBJ1-5; no clear D. Trimming removed 5 bases from V and 10 bases from J, with 21 bases in between. Per germline, CDR1 SNHLY and CDR2 FYNNEI. The CDR3 covers 15 residues. In nucleotides, the CDR3 is TGTGCCAGCAGTCTGGACGGTTGGGATAATGAACCCCAGCATTTT. It codes for CASSLDGWDNEPQHF.

This clone was detected once. This chain joins TRBV6-5 and TRBJ1-1; D might be TRBD1 (6 bases). In germline, CDR1 is MNHEY, CDR2 SVGAGI. Trimming removed 6 bases at V and 4 bases at J, with 18 bases between. The CDR3 contains 15 residues. The chain's CDR3 is CASRSSDRIVTEAFF. The CDR3 DNA is TGTGCCAGCAGATCATCGGACAGAATTGTCACTGAAGCTTTCTTT.

The chain employs TRBV4-1 and TRBJ2-7; 11 nucleotides agree with TRBD2. V gave up 4 bases and J gave up 7 bases; unmatched junction bases: 12. The CDR3 runs 16 residues. Germline CDR1 and CDR2: MGHRA and YSYEKL. The CDR3 spells CASSPSTSGVRIEQYF. The CDR3 DNA is TGCGCCAGCAGCCCTTCGACTAGCGGGGTCCGTATTGAGCAGTACTTC.

This clone was detected a few times. Other nucleotide sequences in the sample specify the same CDR3. The chain joins TRBV20-1 to TRBJ2-1; D is perhaps TRBD2 (5 bases). Trimming took 5 bases from V and 3 from J, leaving 5 bases between them. CDR1 and CDR2 from the germline V gene are DFQATT and SNEGSKA (reference sequence). The CDR3 spans 11 residues. The CDR3 bases are TGCAGTGCTCGGGACTACAATGAGCAGTTCTTC. Translation: CSARDYNEQFF.

The chain links TRBV25-1 to TRBJ2-7, with 8 bases aligning to TRBD1. Losses at the gene ends were 4 bases for V and 3 bases for J; bases not matched to a gene: 8. The length of the CDR3 is 15 residues. Germline V gives CDR1 MGHDK, CDR2 SYGVNS. The CDR3 coding sequence is TGTGCCAGCAGTGGTGACAGGGGTAATCGCTACGAGCAGTACTTC. It specifies CASSGDRGNRYEQYF.

This clone was detected once. In the same sample, other DNA sequences code for this CDR3. The chain employs TRBV25-1 and TRBJ2-2; D remains ambiguous. This CDR3 contains 14 residues. The V end was cut by 4 bases, the J end by 1 base, with 7 bases between. Germline CDR1 MGHDK, CDR2 SYGVNS. The CDR3 region has the DNA TGTGCCAGCAGTGTGGCTGGGAACACCGGGGAGCTGTTTTTT. This codes for CASSVAGNTGELFF.

The CDR3 coding sequence is TGTGCCAGCGGATATAGCGGGGGGCCCGGCGTAACGCAGTTCTTC. Its protein product is CASGYSGGPGVTQFF. The genes are TRBV2 and TRBJ2-1; the match to TRBD2 covers 10 bases. The CDR3 consists of 15 residues. The junction had 16 bases not matched to a gene; V was cut back by 8 bases and J by 12 bases. Germline V gives CDR1 SNHLY, CDR2 FYNNEI.

This clone was seen only once. The genes are TRBV7-2 and TRBJ2-2, with unresolved D. This CDR3 is 14 amino acids long. Trimming took 5 bases from V and 2 from J, leaving 9 bases between them. Germline CDR1 is SGHTA and CDR2 is FQGNSA. The DNA of the CDR3 is TGTGCCAGCAGCCTCAGACACAACACCGGGGAGCTGTTTTTT. It translates to CASSLRHNTGELFF.